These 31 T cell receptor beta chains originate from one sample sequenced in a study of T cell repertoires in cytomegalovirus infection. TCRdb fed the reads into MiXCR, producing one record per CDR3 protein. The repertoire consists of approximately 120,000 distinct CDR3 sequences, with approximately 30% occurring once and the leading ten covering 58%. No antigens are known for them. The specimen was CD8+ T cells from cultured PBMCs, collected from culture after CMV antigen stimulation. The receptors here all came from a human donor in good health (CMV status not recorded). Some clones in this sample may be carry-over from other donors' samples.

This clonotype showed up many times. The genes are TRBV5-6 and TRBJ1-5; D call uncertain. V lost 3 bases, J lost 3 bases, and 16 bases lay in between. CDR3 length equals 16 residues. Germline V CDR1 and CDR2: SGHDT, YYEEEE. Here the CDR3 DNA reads TGTGCCAGCAGCTACTCCGGATCAGGTCCCAATCAGCCCCAGCATTTT. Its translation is CASSYSGSGPNQPQHF.

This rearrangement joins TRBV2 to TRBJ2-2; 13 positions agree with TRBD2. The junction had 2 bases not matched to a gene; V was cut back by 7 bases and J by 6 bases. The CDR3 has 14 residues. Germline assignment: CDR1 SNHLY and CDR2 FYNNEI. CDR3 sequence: CASIGTSGAGELFF. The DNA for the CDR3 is TGTGCCAGCATCGGGACTAGCGGGGCCGGGGAGCTGTTTTTT.

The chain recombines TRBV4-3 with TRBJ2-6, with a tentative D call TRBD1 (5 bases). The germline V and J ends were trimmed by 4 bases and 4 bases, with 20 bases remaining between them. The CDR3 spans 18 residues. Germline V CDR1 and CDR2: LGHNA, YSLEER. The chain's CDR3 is CASSPLGEGATGANVLTF. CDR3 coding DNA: TGCGCCAGCAGCCCCCTTGGAGAAGGGGCGACAGGGGCCAACGTCCTGACTTTC.

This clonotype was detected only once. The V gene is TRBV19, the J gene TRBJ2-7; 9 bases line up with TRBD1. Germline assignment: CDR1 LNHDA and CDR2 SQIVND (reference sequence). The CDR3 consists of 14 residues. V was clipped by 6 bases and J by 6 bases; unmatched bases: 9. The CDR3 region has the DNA TGTGCCAGTAGCTGGACAGGGGAATACACCGAGCAGTACTTC. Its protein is CASSWTGEYTEQYF.

DNA of the CDR3: TGTGCCACCAGTGGGGGACAGGCCGATCAGCCCCAGCATTTT. It yields the protein CATSGGQADQPQHF. The gene calls are TRBV24-1 and TRBJ1-5; 8 nucleotides match TRBD1. The CDR3 runs to 14 residues. J gave up 5 bases and V 5 bases, and 4 bases lay outside the gene matches. Germline V CDR1 and CDR2: KGHDR, SFDVKD.

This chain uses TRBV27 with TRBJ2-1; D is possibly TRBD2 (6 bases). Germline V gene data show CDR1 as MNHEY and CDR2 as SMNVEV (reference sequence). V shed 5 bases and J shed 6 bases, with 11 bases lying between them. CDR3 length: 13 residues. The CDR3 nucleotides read TGTGCCAGCAGTCCGGACTACCTCAATGAGCAGTTCTTC. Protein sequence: CASSPDYLNEQFF.

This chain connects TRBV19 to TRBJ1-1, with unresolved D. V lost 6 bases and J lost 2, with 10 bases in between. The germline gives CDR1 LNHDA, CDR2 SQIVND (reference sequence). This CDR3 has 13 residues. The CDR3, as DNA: TGTGCCAGTAGCACCACGGTTAACACTGAAGCTTTCTTT. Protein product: CASSTTVNTEAFF. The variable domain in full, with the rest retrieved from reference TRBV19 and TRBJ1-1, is DGGITQSPKYLFRKEGQNVTLSCEQNLNHDAMYWYRQDPGQGLRLIYYSQIVNDFQKGDIAEGYSVSREKKESFPLTVTSAQKNPTAFYLCASSTTVNTEAFFGQGTRLTVV.

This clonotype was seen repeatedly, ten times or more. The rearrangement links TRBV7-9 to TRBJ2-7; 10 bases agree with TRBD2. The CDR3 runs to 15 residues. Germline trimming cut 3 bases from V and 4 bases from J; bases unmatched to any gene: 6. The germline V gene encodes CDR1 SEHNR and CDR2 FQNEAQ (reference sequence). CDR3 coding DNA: TGTGCCAGCAGCTTCACTAGCGGGGTGGGGTACGAGCAGTACTTC. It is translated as CASSFTSGVGYEQYF.

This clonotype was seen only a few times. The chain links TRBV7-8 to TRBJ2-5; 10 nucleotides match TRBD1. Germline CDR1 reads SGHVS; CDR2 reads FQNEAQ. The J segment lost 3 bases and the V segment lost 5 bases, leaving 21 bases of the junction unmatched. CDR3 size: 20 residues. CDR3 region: CASSASGTGVTSHWKETQYF. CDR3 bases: TGTGCCAGCAGCGCCTCCGGGACAGGGGTCACTTCACATTGGAAAGAGACCCAGTACTTC.

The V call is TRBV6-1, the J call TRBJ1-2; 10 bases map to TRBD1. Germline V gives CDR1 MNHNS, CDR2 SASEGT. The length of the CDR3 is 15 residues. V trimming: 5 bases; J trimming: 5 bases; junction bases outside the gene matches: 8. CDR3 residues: CASSYGTGARYGYTF. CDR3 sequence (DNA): TGTGCCAGCAGTTACGGGACAGGGGCAAGATATGGCTACACCTTC.

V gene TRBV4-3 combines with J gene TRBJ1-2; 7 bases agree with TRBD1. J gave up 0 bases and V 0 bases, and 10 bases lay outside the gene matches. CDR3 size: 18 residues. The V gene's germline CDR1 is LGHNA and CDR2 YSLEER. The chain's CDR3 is CASSQDRDSELPNYGYTF. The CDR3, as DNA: TGCGCCAGCAGCCAAGACCGGGACAGCGAACTCCCTAACTATGGCTACACCTTC.

The DNA for the CDR3 is TGTGCCAGCCGCAGCCAGCGGGGGGCAAAAGAGACCCAGTACTTC. Protein sequence: CASRSQRGAKETQYF. This chain joins TRBV7-6 and TRBJ2-5; TRBD2 aligns across 9 bases. V lost 8 bases, J lost 3 bases, and 10 bases stayed unmatched. The germline CDR1 and CDR2 sequences are SGHVS and FNYEAQ. The CDR3 length is 15 residues.

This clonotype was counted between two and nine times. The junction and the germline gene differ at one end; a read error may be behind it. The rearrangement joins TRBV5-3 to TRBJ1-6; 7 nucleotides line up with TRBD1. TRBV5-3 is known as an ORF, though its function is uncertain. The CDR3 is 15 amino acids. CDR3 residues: CASSLVPGGFSPLHF. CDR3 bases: TGTGCCAGCAGCTTGGTCCCAGGGGGATTTTCACCCCTCCACTTT.

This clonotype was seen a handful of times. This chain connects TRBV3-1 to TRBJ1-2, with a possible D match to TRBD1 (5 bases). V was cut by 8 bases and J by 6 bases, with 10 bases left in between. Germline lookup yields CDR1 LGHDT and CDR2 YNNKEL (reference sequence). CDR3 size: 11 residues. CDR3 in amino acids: CASDGGDGYTF. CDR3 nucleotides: TGTGCCAGCGATGGAGGGGATGGCTACACCTTC.

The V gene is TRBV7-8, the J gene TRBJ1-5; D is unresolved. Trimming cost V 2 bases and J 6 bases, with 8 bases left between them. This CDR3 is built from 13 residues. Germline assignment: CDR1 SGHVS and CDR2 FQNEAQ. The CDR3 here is CASSLFGPQPQHF. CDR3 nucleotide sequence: TGTGCCAGCAGCTTATTCGGTCCTCAGCCCCAGCATTTT.

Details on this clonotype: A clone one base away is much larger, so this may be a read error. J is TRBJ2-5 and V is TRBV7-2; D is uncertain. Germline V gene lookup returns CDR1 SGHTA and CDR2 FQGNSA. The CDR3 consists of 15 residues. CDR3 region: CASKESYGRQETQHF. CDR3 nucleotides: TGTGCCAGCAAGGAAAGTTACGGACGCCAAGAGACCCAGCACTTC.

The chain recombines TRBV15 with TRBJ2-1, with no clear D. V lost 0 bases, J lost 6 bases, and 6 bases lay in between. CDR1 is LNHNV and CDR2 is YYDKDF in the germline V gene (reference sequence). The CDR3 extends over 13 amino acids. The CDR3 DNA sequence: TGTGCCACCAGCAGAGATAGGGCCAATGAGCAGTTCTTC. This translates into CATSRDRANEQFF.

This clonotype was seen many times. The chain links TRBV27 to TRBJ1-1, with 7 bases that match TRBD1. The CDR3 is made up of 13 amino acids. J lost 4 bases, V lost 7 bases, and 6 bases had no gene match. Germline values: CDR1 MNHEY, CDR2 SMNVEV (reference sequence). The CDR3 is CASKQGRTTEAFF. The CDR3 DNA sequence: TGTGCCAGCAAACAGGGGCGGACCACTGAAGCTTTCTTT.

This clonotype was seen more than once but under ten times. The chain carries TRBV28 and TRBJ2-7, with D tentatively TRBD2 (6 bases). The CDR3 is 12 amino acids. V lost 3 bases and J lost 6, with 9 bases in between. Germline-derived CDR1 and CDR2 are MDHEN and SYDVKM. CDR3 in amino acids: CASSFGGTEQYF. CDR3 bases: TGTGCCAGCAGTTTCGGGGGAACCGAGCAGTACTTC. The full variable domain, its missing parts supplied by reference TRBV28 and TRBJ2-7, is DVKVTQSSRYLVKRTGEKVFLECVQDMDHENMFWYRQDPGLGLRLIYFSYDVKMKEKGDIPEGYSVSREKKERFSLILESASTNQTSMYLCASSFGGTEQYFGPGTRLTVT.

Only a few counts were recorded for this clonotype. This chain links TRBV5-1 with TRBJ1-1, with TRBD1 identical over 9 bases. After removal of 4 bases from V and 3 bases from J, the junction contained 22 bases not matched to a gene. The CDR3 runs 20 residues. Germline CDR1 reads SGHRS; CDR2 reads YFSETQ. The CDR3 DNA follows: TGCGCCAGCAGCAACCATGGCGATACCGGGACAGGGATCCATGACACTGAAGCTTTCTTT. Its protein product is CASSNHGDTGTGIHDTEAFF.

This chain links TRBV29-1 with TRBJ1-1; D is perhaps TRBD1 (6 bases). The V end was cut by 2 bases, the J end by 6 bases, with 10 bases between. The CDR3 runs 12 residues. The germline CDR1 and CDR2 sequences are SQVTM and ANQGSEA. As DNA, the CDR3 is TGCAGCGTTGAAAGGGGGATGGCTGAAGCTTTCTTT. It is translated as CSVERGMAEAFF.

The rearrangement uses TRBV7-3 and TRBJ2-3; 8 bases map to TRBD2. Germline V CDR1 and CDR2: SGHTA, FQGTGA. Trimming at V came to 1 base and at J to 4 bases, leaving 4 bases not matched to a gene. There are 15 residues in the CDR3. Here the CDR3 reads CASSLIGGAADTQYF. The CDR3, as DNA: TGTGCCAGCAGCTTAATCGGGGGGGCCGCAGATACGCAGTATTTT.

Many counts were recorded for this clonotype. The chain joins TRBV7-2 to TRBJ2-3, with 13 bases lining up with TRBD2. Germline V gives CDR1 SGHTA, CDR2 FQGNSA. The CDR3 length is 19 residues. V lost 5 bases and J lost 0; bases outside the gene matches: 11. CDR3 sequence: CASSPATSGGLSSTDTQYF. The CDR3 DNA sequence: TGTGCCAGCAGCCCTGCGACTAGCGGGGGGCTCTCTAGCACAGATACGCAGTATTTT.

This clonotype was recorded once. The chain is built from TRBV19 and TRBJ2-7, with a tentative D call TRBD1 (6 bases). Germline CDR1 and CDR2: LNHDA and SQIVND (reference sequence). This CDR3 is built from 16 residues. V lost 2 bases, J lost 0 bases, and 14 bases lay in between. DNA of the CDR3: TGTGCCAGTAGTATATCCGTGGGGGCAATCTCCTACGAGCAGTACTTC. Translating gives CASSISVGAISYEQYF.

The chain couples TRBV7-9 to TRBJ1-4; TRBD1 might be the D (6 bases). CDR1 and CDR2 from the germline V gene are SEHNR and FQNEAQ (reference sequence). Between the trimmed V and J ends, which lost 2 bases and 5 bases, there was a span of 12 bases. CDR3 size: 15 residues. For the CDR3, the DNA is TGTGCCAGCAGCTTAAACAGGGTCGGGAATGAAAAACTGTTTTTT. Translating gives CASSLNRVGNEKLFF.

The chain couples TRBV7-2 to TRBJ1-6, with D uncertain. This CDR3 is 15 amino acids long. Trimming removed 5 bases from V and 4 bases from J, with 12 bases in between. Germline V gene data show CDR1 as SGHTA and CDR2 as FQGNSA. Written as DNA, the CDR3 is TGTGCCAGCAGCCTACCCCGGGGATATAATTCACCCCTCCACTTT. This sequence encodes CASSLPRGYNSPLHF.

The CDR3, as DNA: TGTGCCAGCATCGGGACTAGCGGGGGATACAATGAGCAGTTCTTC. Its protein product is CASIGTSGGYNEQFF. The chain couples TRBV6-1 to TRBJ2-1; the match to TRBD2 covers 14 bases. There are 15 residues in the CDR3. V lost 7 bases, J lost 4 bases, and 3 bases stayed unmatched. Looked up from germline, CDR1 is MNHNS and CDR2 is SASEGT.

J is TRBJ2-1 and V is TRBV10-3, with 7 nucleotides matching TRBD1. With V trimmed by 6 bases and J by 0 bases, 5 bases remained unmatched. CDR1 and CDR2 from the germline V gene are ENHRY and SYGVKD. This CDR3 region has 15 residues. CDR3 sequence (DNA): TGTGCCATCAGGGAACAGGGGATCTCCTACAATGAGCAGTTCTTC. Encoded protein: CAIREQGISYNEQFF.

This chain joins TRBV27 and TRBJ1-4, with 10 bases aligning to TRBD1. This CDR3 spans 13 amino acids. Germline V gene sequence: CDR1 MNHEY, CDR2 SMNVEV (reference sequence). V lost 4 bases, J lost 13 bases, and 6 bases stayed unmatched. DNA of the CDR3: TGTGCCAGCAGTTCTGGACAGGGGGTTAGACTGTTTTTT. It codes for CASSSGQGVRLFF.

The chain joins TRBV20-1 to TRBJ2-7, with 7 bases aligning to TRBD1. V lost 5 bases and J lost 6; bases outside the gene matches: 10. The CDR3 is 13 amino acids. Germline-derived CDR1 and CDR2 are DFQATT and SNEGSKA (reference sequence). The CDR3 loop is CSALPHDRAEQYF. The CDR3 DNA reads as TGCAGTGCTCTTCCCCACGACAGGGCCGAGCAGTACTTC.

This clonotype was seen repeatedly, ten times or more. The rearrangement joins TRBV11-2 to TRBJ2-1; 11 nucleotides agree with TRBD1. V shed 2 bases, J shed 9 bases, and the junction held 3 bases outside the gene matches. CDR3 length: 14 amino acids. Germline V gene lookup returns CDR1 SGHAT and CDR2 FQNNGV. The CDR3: CASSLRTGGGEQFF. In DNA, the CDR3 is TGTGCCAGCAGCTTACGGACAGGGGGCGGTGAGCAGTTCTTC.